This passage covers 10 T cell receptor beta chains from one sample sequenced in a study of OX40 agonist ivuxolimab in advanced cancers. Libraries were made using the immunoSEQ multiplex PCR assay. TCRdb carries this immuneACCESS record with in-frame sequences only. Its versions omit some clonotypes, under half of them owing to an unresolved V gene in the studies checked, with the rest unexplained. The sample has some 74,000 clones on record, approximately 94% of them singletons. The ten largest clonotypes hold roughly a tenth of the sample. The material sequenced was CD4+ or CD8+ T cells sorted from blood, taken in a trial of the OX40 agonist ivuxolimab. Every receptor here comes from an adult with an advanced solid tumor such as melanoma, head and neck, liver or kidney cancer.

V and J are TRBV7-3 and TRBJ2-7, with D uncertain. Trimming left V 2 bases short and J 0 bases short, with 5 bases between. The CDR3 length is 13 residues. Germline V gives CDR1 SGHTA, CDR2 FQGTGA. CDR3 amino acids: CASSLDGSYEQYF. CDR3 nucleotide sequence: TGTGCCAGCAGCTTAGACGGCTCCTACGAGCAGTACTTC.

V usage is TRBV5-1 and J usage is TRBJ1-1; maybe TRBD1 (6 bases). Trimming removed 2 bases from V and 3 bases from J, with 20 bases in between. The CDR3 sequence is 17 residues long. Germline lookup yields CDR1 SGHRS and CDR2 YFSETQ. CDR3 in DNA: TGCGCCAGCAGCTTATTGGAATTTAGAAAGGGGGACACTGAAGCTTTCTTT. It specifies CASSLLEFRKGDTEAFF.

The gene calls are TRBV9 and TRBJ2-3; D perhaps matches TRBD2 (7 bases). V lost 4 bases, J lost 2 bases, and 20 bases lay in between. Germline-derived CDR1 and CDR2 are SGDLS and YYNGEE. The CDR3 extends over 17 amino acids. CDR3 sequence: CASSSGGRYQLTDTQYF. The CDR3 DNA sequence: TGTGCCAGCAGCTCCGGGGGGCGGTATCAACTCACAGATACGCAGTATTTT.

The chain uses TRBV27 and TRBJ2-3; 15 positions match TRBD2. Germline CDR1 MNHEY, CDR2 SMNVEV (reference sequence). The CDR3 totals 17 residues. J gave up 3 bases and V 5 bases, and 6 bases lay outside the gene matches. Written as DNA, the CDR3 is TGTGCCAGCAGTCCCTGGACTAGCGGGAGGGAAACAGATACGCAGTATTTT. Translated: CASSPWTSGRETDTQYF.

The chain combines TRBV7-9 with TRBJ2-2; D not certain. This CDR3 region has 16 residues. In germline, CDR1 is SEHNR, CDR2 FQNEAQ (reference sequence). The V end was cut by 3 bases, the J end by 1 base, with 12 bases between. DNA for the CDR3: TGTGCCAGCAGCTTTGGTGTCACTATGAACACCGGGGAGCTGTTTTTT. Protein: CASSFGVTMNTGELFF.

The rearrangement links TRBV7-9 to TRBJ1-1; D remains unclear. The CDR3 loop spans 15 amino acids. V lost 0 bases and J lost 1, with 9 bases in between. From germline, CDR1 is SEHNR and CDR2 FQNEAQ (reference sequence). CDR3 residues: CASSLAQDRNTEAFF. Written as DNA, the CDR3 is TGTGCCAGCAGCTTAGCGCAAGACCGGAACACTGAAGCTTTCTTT.

In the case of this clone: This sample also contains other DNA sequences that code for the same CDR3. The V call is TRBV6-5, the J call TRBJ1-1; a weak D match, TRBD1 (5 bases). Between the trimmed V and J ends, which lost 2 bases and 5 bases, there was a span of 9 bases. This CDR3 has 13 residues. Germline CDR1 reads MNHEY; CDR2 reads SVGAGI. The CDR3 region has the DNA TGTGCCAGCAGTTACGGGGGGAGAACTGAAGCTTTCTTT. Translated, it gives CASSYGGRTEAFF.

This chain uses TRBV6-1 with TRBJ1-4; 9 positions agree with TRBD1. Germline CDR1 reads MNHNS; CDR2 reads SASEGT. Trimming cost V 1 base and J 6 bases; bases outside gene matches: 3. This CDR3 is built from 15 residues. The DNA for the CDR3 is TGTGCCAGCAGTGAAGGGGACAGGGTGGATGAAAAACTGTTTTTT. Its translation: CASSEGDRVDEKLFF.

Worth noting for this clone: The sample holds other DNA sequences that translate to the same CDR3. The gene calls are TRBV7-9 and TRBJ1-2; D gene unclear. The CDR3 has 12 residues. Germline values: CDR1 SEHNR, CDR2 FQNEAQ (reference sequence). Trimming took off 1 base at V and 5 bases at J, with 5 bases between the two ends. The CDR3 sequence: CASSLGGYGYTF. CDR3 DNA sequence: TGTGCCAGCAGCTTAGGGGGTTATGGCTACACCTTC.

V gene TRBV7-6 combines with J gene TRBJ2-1; the D gene is possibly TRBD2 (6 bases). Germline CDR1 SGHVS, CDR2 FNYEAQ. This CDR3 spans 15 amino acids. Trimming took off 1 base at V and 4 bases at J, with 11 bases between the two ends. The CDR3 DNA reads as TGTGCCAGCAGCTTAGGACCGGGGGTATACAATGAGCAGTTCTTC. It yields the protein CASSLGPGVYNEQFF. Complete variable domain (other parts from reference TRBV7-6 and TRBJ2-1): GAGVSQSPRYKVTKRGQDVALRCDPISGHVSLYWYRQALGQGPEFLTYFNYEAQQDKSGLPNDRFSAERPEGSISTLTIQRTEQRDSAMYRCASSLGPGVYNEQFFGPGTRLTVL.